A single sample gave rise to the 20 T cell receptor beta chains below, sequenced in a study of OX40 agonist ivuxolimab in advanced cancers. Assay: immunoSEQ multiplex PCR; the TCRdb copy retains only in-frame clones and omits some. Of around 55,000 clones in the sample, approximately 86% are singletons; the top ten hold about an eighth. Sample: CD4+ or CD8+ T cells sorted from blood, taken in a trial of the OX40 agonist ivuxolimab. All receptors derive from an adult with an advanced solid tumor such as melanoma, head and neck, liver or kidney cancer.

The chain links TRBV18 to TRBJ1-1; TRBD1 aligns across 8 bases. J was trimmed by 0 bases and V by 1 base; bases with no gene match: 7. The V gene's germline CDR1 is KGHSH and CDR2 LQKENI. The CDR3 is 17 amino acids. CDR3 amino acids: CASSPLTGAGMNTEAFF. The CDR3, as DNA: TGTGCCAGCTCACCACTGACAGGGGCGGGAATGAACACTGAAGCTTTCTTT.

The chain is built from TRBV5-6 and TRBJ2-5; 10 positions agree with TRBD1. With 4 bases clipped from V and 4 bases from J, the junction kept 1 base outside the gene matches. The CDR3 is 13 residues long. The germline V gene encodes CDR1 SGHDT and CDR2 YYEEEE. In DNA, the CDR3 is TGTGCCAGCAGCCGGACAGGGGGAGAGACCCAGTACTTC. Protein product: CASSRTGGETQYF. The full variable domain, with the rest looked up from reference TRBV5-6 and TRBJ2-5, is DAGVTQSPTHLIKTRGQQVTLRCSPKSGHDTVSWYQQALGQGPQFIFQYYEEEERQRGNFPDRFSGHQFPNYSSELNVNALLLGDSALYLCASSRTGGETQYFGPGTRLLVL.

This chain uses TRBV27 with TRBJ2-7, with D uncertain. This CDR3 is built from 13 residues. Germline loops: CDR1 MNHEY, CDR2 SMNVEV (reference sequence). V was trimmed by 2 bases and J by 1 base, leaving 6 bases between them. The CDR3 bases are TGTGCCAGCAGTTTAATTAAATCCTACGAGCAGTACTTC. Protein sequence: CASSLIKSYEQYF.

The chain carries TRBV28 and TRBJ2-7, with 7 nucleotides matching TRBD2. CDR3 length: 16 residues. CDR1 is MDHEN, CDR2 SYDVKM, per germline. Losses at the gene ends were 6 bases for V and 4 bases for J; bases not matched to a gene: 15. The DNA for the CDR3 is TGTGCCAGCAGCTCCTCGGGGGGAGGGCCATTGTACGAGCAGTACTTC. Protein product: CASSSSGGGPLYEQYF.

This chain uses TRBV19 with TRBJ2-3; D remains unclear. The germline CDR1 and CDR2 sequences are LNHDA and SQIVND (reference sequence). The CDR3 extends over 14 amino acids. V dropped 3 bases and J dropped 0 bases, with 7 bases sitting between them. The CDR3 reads CASSIFTSTDTQYF. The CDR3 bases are TGTGCCAGTAGTATTTTTACTAGCACAGATACGCAGTATTTT.

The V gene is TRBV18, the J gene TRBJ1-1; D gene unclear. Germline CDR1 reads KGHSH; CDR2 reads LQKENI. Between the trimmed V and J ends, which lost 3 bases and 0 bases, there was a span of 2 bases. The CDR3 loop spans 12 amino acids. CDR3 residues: CASSPLNTEAFF. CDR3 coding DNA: TGTGCCAGCTCACCGTTGAACACTGAAGCTTTCTTT.

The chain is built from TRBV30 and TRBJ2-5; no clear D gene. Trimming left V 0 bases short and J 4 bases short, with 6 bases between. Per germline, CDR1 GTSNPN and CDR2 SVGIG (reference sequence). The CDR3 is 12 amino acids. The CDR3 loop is CAWSVATETQYF. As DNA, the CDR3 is TGTGCCTGGAGTGTAGCTACAGAGACCCAGTACTTC.

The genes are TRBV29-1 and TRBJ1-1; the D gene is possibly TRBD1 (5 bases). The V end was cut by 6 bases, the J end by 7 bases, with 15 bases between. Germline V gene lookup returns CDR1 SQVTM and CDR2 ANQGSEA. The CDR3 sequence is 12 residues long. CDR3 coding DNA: TGCAGCGTAGCCGGGGGAACAAATGAAGCTTTCTTT. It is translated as CSVAGGTNEAFF. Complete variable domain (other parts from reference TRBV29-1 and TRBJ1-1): SAVISQKPSRDICQRGTSLTIQCQVDSQVTMMFWYRQQPGQSLTLIATANQGSEATYESGFVIDKFPISRPNLTFSTLTVSNMSPEDSSIYLCSVAGGTNEAFFGQGTRLTVV.

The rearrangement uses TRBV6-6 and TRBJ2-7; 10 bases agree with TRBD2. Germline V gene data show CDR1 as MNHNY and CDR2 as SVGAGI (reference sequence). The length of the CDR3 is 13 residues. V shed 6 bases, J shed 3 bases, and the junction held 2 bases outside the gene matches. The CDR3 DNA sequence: TGTGCCAGCAGGACTAGCGGGCGCTACGAGCAGTACTTC. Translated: CASRTSGRYEQYF.

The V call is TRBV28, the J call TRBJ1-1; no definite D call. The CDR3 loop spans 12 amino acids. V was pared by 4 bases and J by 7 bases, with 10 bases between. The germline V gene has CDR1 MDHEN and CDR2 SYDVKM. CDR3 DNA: TGTGCCAGCAGTTCCCAGCTGGGTGAAGCTTTCTTT. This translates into CASSSQLGEAFF.

CDR3 nucleotides: TGTGCCAGCTCACCGGGGGGGGCCCCGCAGAGATCAGGCATTCAGTACTTC. Protein sequence: CASSPGGAPQRSGIQYF. V gene TRBV18 combines with J gene TRBJ2-4; weak D call: TRBD2 (7 bases). The ends were cut back, 3 bases at V and 9 bases at J, with 24 bases in the middle. There are 17 residues in the CDR3. Per germline, CDR1 KGHSH and CDR2 LQKENI.

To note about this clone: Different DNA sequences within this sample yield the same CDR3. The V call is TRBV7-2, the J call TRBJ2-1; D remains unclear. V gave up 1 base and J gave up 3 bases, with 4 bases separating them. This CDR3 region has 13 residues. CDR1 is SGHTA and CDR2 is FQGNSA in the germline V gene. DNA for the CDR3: TGTGCCAGCAGCTTAGACAGCTACAATGAGCAGTTCTTC. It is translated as CASSLDSYNEQFF.

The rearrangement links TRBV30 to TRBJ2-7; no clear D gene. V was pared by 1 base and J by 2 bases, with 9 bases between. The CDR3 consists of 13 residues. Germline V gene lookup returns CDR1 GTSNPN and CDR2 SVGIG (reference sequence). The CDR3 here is CAWSDSWAYEQYF. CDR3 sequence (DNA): TGTGCCTGGAGTGACTCTTGGGCCTACGAGCAGTACTTC.

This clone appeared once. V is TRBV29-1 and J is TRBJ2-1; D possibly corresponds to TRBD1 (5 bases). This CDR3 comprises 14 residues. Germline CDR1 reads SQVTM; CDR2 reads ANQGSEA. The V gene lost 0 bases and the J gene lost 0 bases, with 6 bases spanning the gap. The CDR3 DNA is TGCAGCGTTGAAGACAGGGACTCCTACAATGAGCAGTTCTTC. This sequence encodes CSVEDRDSYNEQFF.

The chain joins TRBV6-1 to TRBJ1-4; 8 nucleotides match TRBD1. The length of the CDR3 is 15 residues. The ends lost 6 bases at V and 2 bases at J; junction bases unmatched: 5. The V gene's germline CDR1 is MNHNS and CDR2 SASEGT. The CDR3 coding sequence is TGTGCCAGCAGGGCAGGGGGCGCGACTAATGAAAAACTGTTTTTT. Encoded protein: CASRAGGATNEKLFF.

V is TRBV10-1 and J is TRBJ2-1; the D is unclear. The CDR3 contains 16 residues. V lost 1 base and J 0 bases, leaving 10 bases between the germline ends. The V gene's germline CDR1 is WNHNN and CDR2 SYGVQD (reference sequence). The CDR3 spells CASSEFGKSSYNEQFF. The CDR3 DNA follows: TGCGCCAGCAGTGAGTTTGGCAAAAGCTCCTACAATGAGCAGTTCTTC.

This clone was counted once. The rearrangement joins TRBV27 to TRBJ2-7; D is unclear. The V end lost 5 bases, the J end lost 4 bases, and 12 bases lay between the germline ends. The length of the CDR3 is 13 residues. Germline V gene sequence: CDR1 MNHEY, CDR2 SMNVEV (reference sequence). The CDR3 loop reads CASSPWLGYEQYF. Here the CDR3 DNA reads TGTGCCAGCAGTCCATGGTTGGGGTACGAGCAGTACTTC.

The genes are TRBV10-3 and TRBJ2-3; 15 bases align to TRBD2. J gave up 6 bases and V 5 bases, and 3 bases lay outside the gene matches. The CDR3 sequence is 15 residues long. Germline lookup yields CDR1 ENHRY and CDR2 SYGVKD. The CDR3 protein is CAISPGTSGRDTQYF. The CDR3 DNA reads TGTGCCATCAGTCCCGGGACTAGCGGGAGGGATACGCAGTATTTT.

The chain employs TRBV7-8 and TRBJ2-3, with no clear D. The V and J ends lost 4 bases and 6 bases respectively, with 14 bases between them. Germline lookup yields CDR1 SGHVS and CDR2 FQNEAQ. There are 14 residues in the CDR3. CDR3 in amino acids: CASSYGRAQDTQYF. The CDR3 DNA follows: TGTGCCAGCAGCTACGGACGAGCTCAGGATACGCAGTATTTT.

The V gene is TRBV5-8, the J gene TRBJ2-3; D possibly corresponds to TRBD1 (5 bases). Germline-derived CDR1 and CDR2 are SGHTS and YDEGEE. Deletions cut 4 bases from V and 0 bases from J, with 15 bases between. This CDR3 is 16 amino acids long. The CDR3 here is CASSTGNPASTDTQYF. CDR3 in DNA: TGTGCCAGCAGCACAGGAAACCCCGCTAGCACAGATACGCAGTATTTT.